This passage covers 25 T cell receptor beta chains from one sample sequenced in a study of vaccination effects on CD4 cells after COVID-19. Antigens for these TCRs are unknown. CD4+ T cells specific for antigen were expanded with viral peptide pools by the ViraFEST assay before sequencing. Researchers isolated CD4+ T cells once around 11 days of culture had elapsed. Vaccination of participants consisted of two doses of either the BNT162b2 or mRNA-1273 vaccine. Using immunoSEQ multiplex PCR, the repertoire was profiled, and TCRdb retains in-frame clones only, with some absent. The data hold 30,000 or so clones, with less than 75% observed a single time. Sequencing was performed on CD4+ T cells from PBMCs cultured with HCoV-NL63 spike peptides, taken after COVID-19 vaccination. The receptors were sampled from a human donor who received a COVID-19 vaccine.

The rearrangement joins TRBV10-3 to TRBJ2-7; D possibly corresponds to TRBD1 (6 bases). Between the trimmed V and J ends, which lost 4 bases and 4 bases, there was a span of 23 bases. The V gene's germline CDR1 is ENHRY and CDR2 SYGVKD. This CDR3 is built from 17 residues. The CDR3 protein is CAISVSAGAKDLYEQYF. In nucleotides, the CDR3 is TGTGCCATCAGTGTTTCAGCAGGGGCAAAGGATTTATACGAGCAGTACTTC.

A single count supports this clone. This chain links TRBV9 with TRBJ2-3; D possibly uses TRBD1 or TRBD2 (6 bases each). Trimming removed 3 bases from V and 3 bases from J, with 20 bases in between. This CDR3 is 17 amino acids long. Germline lookup yields CDR1 SGDLS and CDR2 YYNGEE. Here the CDR3 DNA reads TGTGCCAGCAGCGGGTGGGGGGCCACGACCGGGACAGATACGCAGTATTTT. It translates to CASSGWGATTGTDTQYF.

This clone occurred a few times. This chain links TRBV23-1 with TRBJ2-1, with D perhaps TRBD1 (5 bases). TRBV23-1 qualifies as an ORF whose function is uncertain. The CDR3 spans 14 residues. The germline V and J ends were trimmed by 1 base and 4 bases, with 8 bases remaining between them. This CDR3 reads CASSQFREYNEQFF. The DNA for the CDR3 is TGCGCCAGCAGTCAATTCAGGGAATACAATGAGCAGTTCTTC.

This clone was detected only once. The chain couples TRBV6-5 to TRBJ1-6; no firm D call. With 8 bases removed from V and 7 bases from J, the gap between germline ends came to 12 bases. The CDR3 runs to 13 residues. Germline V gene sequence: CDR1 MNHEY, CDR2 SVGAGI. The CDR3 is CASLLRSNSPLHF. DNA for the CDR3: TGTGCCAGCTTGCTCAGATCGAATTCACCCCTCCACTTT.

This chain joins TRBV10-2 and TRBJ2-3; 11 nucleotides align to TRBD2. Germline loops: CDR1 WSHSY, CDR2 SAAADI. The V and J ends lost 1 base and 3 bases, in that order; junction bases with no gene match: 3. The CDR3 totals 16 residues. As DNA, the CDR3 is TGCGCCAGCAGTGAGTATCCTAGCGGGAGGACAGATACGCAGTATTTT. The encoded protein is CASSEYPSGRTDTQYF.

The CDR3 DNA sequence: TGTGCCAGCGTTGGGACACCCCGAAGCAGAAATAATTCACCCCTCCACTTT. Its translation: CASVGTPRSRNNSPLHF. The chain is built from TRBV6-4 and TRBJ1-6, with D possibly TRBD1 on 6 matching bases. The CDR3 contains 17 residues. The V end lost 8 bases, the J end lost 5 bases, and 22 bases lay between the germline ends. Germline V gene lookup returns CDR1 MRHNA and CDR2 SNTAGT.

This chain connects TRBV6-5 to TRBJ1-2; tentatively, D is TRBD1 (6 bases). Trimming took 0 bases from V and 4 from J, leaving 12 bases between them. Germline-derived CDR1 and CDR2 are MNHEY and SVGAGI. There are 15 residues in the CDR3. This CDR3 reads CASSYSSGGAYGYTF. DNA of the CDR3: TGTGCCAGCAGTTACTCTTCCGGGGGCGCCTATGGCTACACCTTC.

The CDR3 sequence: CASSYYGQVYEQFF. CDR3 bases: TGTGCCAGCAGCTACTATGGACAGGTATATGAGCAGTTCTTC. This sequence joins TRBV7-2 and TRBJ2-1, with 7 bases matching TRBD1. The germline CDR1 and CDR2 sequences are SGHTA and FQGNSA. V was clipped by 4 bases and J by 8 bases; unmatched bases: 8. The CDR3 consists of 14 residues.

The chain recombines TRBV5-6 with TRBJ1-1; the D gene is possibly TRBD1 (5 bases). V was shortened by 0 bases and J by 1 base, with 10 bases between the two germline ends. The CDR3 has 15 amino acids. The germline V gene has CDR1 SGHDT and CDR2 YYEEEE. CDR3 DNA: TGTGCCAGCAGCTTGGAGGTCACAGGGAACACTGAAGCTTTCTTT. This codes for CASSLEVTGNTEAFF.

The J gene is TRBJ2-1, the V gene TRBV6-4, with 7 bases lining up with TRBD1. Germline V gene data show CDR1 as MRHNA and CDR2 as SNTAGT. The CDR3 totals 16 residues. Germline trimming cut 2 bases from V and 7 bases from J; bases unmatched to any gene: 11. The chain's CDR3 is CASSDHDRAKGNEQFF. The CDR3 region has the DNA TGTGCCAGCAGTGACCACGACAGGGCAAAAGGGAATGAGCAGTTCTTC.

The rearrangement uses TRBV5-1 and TRBJ1-1; D is uncertain. V was pared by 1 base and J by 0 bases, with 7 bases between. CDR1 and CDR2 from the germline V gene are SGHRS and YFSETQ. The CDR3 extends over 14 amino acids. The DNA for the CDR3 is TGCGCCAGCAGCTTGATGGGTCTGAACACTGAAGCTTTCTTT. Its protein product is CASSLMGLNTEAFF.

The rearrangement links TRBV9 to TRBJ2-6; D is ambiguous. The germline gives CDR1 SGDLS, CDR2 YYNGEE. V lost 0 bases, J lost 3 bases, and 7 bases lay in between. The CDR3 runs 15 residues. The CDR3 region has the DNA TGTGCCAGCAGCGTAGAACCTAGTGGGGCCAACGTCCTGACTTTC. Translation: CASSVEPSGANVLTF.

The J gene is TRBJ2-1, the V gene TRBV5-1; D not certain. CDR3 size: 11 residues. Trimming shortened V by 4 bases and J by 4 bases, and 3 bases separated the two germline ends. Germline loops: CDR1 SGHRS, CDR2 YFSETQ. This CDR3 reads CASSLYNEQFF. CDR3 nucleotide sequence: TGCGCCAGCAGCCTTTACAATGAGCAGTTCTTC. Filled out from reference TRBV5-1 and TRBJ2-1, the complete variable domain reads KAGVTQTPRYLIKTRGQQVTLSCSPISGHRSVSWYQQTPGQGLQFLFEYFSETQRNKGNFPGRFSGRQFSNSRSEMNVSTLELGDSALYLCASSLYNEQFFGPGTRLTVL.

The chain links TRBV29-1 to TRBJ2-3, with D unresolved. The germline V gene encodes CDR1 SQVTM and CDR2 ANQGSEA. This CDR3 has 12 residues. V lost 3 bases and J lost 3, with 7 bases in between. The CDR3: CSVDPDTDTQYF. CDR3 sequence (DNA): TGCAGCGTTGATCCGGATACAGATACGCAGTATTTT.

The rearrangement links TRBV4-1 to TRBJ2-2; D is possibly TRBD1 or TRBD2 (6 bases each). The CDR3 has 18 amino acids. CDR1 and CDR2 from the germline V gene are MGHRA and YSYEKL. Trimming shortened V by 4 bases and J by 4 bases, and 22 bases separated the two germline ends. The CDR3 sequence is CASSPNRVRGPATGELFF. CDR3 sequence (DNA): TGCGCCAGCAGCCCCAACCGAGTCCGGGGGCCCGCCACCGGGGAGCTGTTTTTT.

This chain connects TRBV27 to TRBJ2-7, with TRBD2 identical over 8 bases. Trimming took 3 bases from V and 9 from J; bases not matched to a gene: 1. The CDR3 sequence is 11 residues long. CDR1 is MNHEY, CDR2 SMNVEV, per germline (reference sequence). The CDR3 reads CASSLRGVQYF. As DNA, the CDR3 is TGTGCCAGCAGTTTGCGGGGGGTGCAGTACTTC.

Points on this clone: An end of the junction differs from the germline gene, which may be a read error. This chain connects TRBV30 to TRBJ1-2; D unresolved. The length of the CDR3 is 13 residues. CDR1 GTSNPN and CDR2 SVGIG come from the germline V gene (reference sequence). The CDR3 protein is CAWSELETVVLSF. In nucleotides, the CDR3 is TGTGCCTGGAGTGAGTTGGAAACGGTTGTCCTATCTTTC.

The table lists this clone with a count of one. The chain is built from TRBV3-1 (or the pseudogene TRBV3-2) and TRBJ2-7; D may correspond to TRBD1 or TRBD2 (5 bases each). Germline CDR1 is LGHDT and CDR2 is YNNKEL (reference sequence). V lost 4 bases and J 3 bases, leaving 19 bases between the germline ends. The CDR3 is 16 residues long. The CDR3 nucleotides are TGTGCCAGCAGCCTCGAAACGGGATTAGGGGACTACGAGCAGTACTTC. Translated, it gives CASSLETGLGDYEQYF.

V and J are TRBV21-1 and TRBJ1-2; whether TRBD1, the table's D call, matches the DNA was not checked. TRBV21-1 constitutes a pseudogene. CDR3 length: 12 residues. The CDR3 sequence is CASSAPTRGYTF. CDR3 sequence (DNA): TGTGCCAGCAGCGCACCAACCAGGGGCTACACCTTC.

The V and J genes are TRBV5-1 and TRBJ2-2; D remains unclear. The CDR3 length is 14 residues. Trimming left V 0 bases short and J 2 bases short, with 5 bases between. The germline V gene encodes CDR1 SGHRS and CDR2 YFSETQ. CDR3 sequence reads: CASSLDLNTGELFF. The DNA of the CDR3 is TGCGCCAGCAGCTTGGACTTAAACACCGGGGAGCTGTTTTTT.

This chain joins TRBV6-5 and TRBJ2-1; TRBD2 might be the D (5 bases). The V end was cut by 6 bases, the J end by 11 bases, with 20 bases between. The CDR3 runs to 14 residues. The germline V gene has CDR1 MNHEY and CDR2 SVGAGI. The DNA for the CDR3 is TGTGCCAGCAGCTTACAAGGGCGGGTTGTGAAGCAGTTCTTC. This codes for CASSLQGRVVKQFF.

The chain joins TRBV19 to TRBJ2-3; 8 positions agree with TRBD1. The ends lost 2 bases at V and 12 bases at J; junction bases unmatched: 4. Germline V lookup: CDR1 LNHDA, CDR2 SQIVND (reference sequence). The CDR3 runs 12 residues. CDR3 bases: TGTGCCAGTAGTATAACAGGGGGTTCACAGTATTTT. As protein: CASSITGGSQYF.

This clone was seen just once. J is TRBJ2-3 and V is TRBV20-1, with unresolved D. The ends were cut back, 5 bases at V and 0 bases at J, with 3 bases in the middle. The CDR3 covers 11 residues. Germline loops: CDR1 DFQATT, CDR2 SNEGSKA (reference sequence). CDR3 in DNA: TGCAGTGCTCCTAGCACAGATACGCAGTATTTT. Translation gives CSAPSTDTQYF.

V usage is TRBV3-1 (or the pseudogene TRBV3-2) and J usage is TRBJ2-3; D uncertain. Deletions cut 3 bases from V and 1 base from J, with 5 bases between. This CDR3 region has 13 residues. Germline V CDR1 and CDR2: LGHDT, YNNKEL (reference sequence). The CDR3 DNA reads as TGTGCCAGCAGCCATTGGGGCACAGATACGCAGTATTTT. Residues: CASSHWGTDTQYF.

This clone was found a few times. The chain joins TRBV2 to TRBJ2-7; D perhaps matches TRBD2 (6 bases). The V gene's germline CDR1 is SNHLY and CDR2 FYNNEI. This CDR3 is 13 amino acids long. V lost 6 bases, J lost 5 bases, and 14 bases lay in between. CDR3 region: CASRGLRLNEQYF. CDR3 nucleotides: TGTGCCAGCAGGGGACTCCGCTTAAACGAGCAGTACTTC.